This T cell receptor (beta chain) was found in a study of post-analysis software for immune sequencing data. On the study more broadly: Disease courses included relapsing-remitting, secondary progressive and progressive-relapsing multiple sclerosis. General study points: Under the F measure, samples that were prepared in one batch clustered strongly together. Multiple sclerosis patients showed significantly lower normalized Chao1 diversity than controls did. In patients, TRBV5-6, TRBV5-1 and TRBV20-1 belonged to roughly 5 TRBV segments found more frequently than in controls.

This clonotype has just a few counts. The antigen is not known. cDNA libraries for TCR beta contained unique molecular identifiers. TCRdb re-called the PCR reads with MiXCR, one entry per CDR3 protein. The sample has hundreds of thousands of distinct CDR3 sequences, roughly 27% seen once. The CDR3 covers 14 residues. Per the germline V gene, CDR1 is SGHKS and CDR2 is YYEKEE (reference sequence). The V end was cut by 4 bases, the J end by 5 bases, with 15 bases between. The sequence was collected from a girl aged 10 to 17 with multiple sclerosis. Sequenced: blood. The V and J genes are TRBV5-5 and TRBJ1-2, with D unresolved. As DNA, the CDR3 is TGTGCCAGCAGCCGACGAGAGGAGAATTATGGCTACACCTTC. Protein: CASSRREENYGYTF.